The following is a T cell receptor (beta chain) sequence with its context. The antigen is not known. Clones were sequenced by immunoSEQ multiplex PCR, and TCRdb holds only the in-frame ones, with some missing. The repertoire holds 2 million to 2.5 million clones, with approximately 95% as singletons. The sample comes from a study of shared clonotypes between healthy human individuals. Study conclusions and caveats: Sorted-subset sequencing was shown by rarefaction to be incomplete despite large depth. It was observed that 4% to 6% of naive CD4 clonotypes were shared across several donors. Only blood samples were collected, and tissue repertoires likely differ.

This CDR3 is 16 amino acids long. Germline CDR1 MDHEN, CDR2 SYDVKM. Trimming cost V 5 bases and J 3 bases; bases outside gene matches: 12. V usage is TRBV28 and J usage is TRBJ2-5, with 7 nucleotides matching TRBD1. Input material: naive CD4+ T cells from PBMCs. Subset given: CD45RA+ positively selected. The sequence was collected from a man between 18 and 29 years old in good health. Some clones in this sample may be carry-over from other donors' samples. For the CDR3, the DNA is TGTGCCAGCAGTCCCCATGCCGGGACAGAGAAAGAGACCCAGTACTTC. This sequence encodes CASSPHAGTEKETQYF.